A single sample gave rise to the 15 T cell receptor beta chains below, sequenced in a study of blood T cell repertoires in COVID-19. TCRdb's table, derived via immunoSEQ multiplex PCR, lists solely in-frame clones and lacks some. The sample has over 40,000 clones, approximately 92% seen once. The sequenced sample consisted of peripheral blood. The receptors were sampled from a human donor in a cohort sampled during active COVID-19.

This rearrangement joins TRBV10-3 to TRBJ1-4, with 7 bases that match TRBD1. The CDR3 covers 13 residues. V trimming: 10 bases; J trimming: 4 bases; junction bases outside the gene matches: 6. CDR1 and CDR2 (germline): ENHRY, SYGVKD. In nucleotides, the CDR3 is TGTGCCAGCACAGGGGCTAATAATGAAAAACTGTTTTTT. It yields the protein CASTGANNEKLFF.

The count of this clone is one. This chain connects TRBV18 to TRBJ2-7; 14 nucleotides agree with TRBD2. J lost 9 bases, V lost 2 bases, and 9 bases had no gene match. Germline CDR1 KGHSH, CDR2 LQKENI. This CDR3 region has 16 residues. In nucleotides, the CDR3 is TGTGCCAGCTCACCAGGGACTAGCGGGGGCCCTACGGGGCAGTACTTC. Amino acid sequence: CASSPGTSGGPTGQYF.

The rearrangement joins TRBV9 to TRBJ2-1; 8 nucleotides line up with TRBD1. The CDR3 is 15 residues long. Germline V gene lookup returns CDR1 SGDLS and CDR2 YYNGEE. V trimming: 1 base; J trimming: 5 bases; junction bases outside the gene matches: 5. The CDR3 here is CASSVSGGAHNEQFF. DNA for the CDR3: TGTGCCAGCAGCGTATCAGGGGGCGCCCACAATGAGCAGTTCTTC.

Worth noting for this clone: Other nucleotide sequences from this sample produce the same CDR3. The chain has TRBV9 and TRBJ1-2; tentatively, D is TRBD1 (5 bases). V shed 0 bases and J shed 8 bases, with 14 bases lying between them. The CDR3 covers 14 residues. Germline V CDR1 and CDR2: SGDLS, YYNGEE. The DNA of the CDR3 is TGTGCCAGCAGCGTAGGCCGGGGGGGAGGAGGCTACACCTTC. Amino acid sequence: CASSVGRGGGGYTF. The variable domain in full, completed from reference TRBV9 and TRBJ1-2, reads DSGVTQTPKHLITATGQRVTLRCSPRSGDLSVYWYQQSLDQGLQFLIQYYNGEERAKGNILERFSAQQFPDLHSELNLSSLELGDSALYFCASSVGRGGGGYTFGSGTRLTVV.

The gene calls are TRBV12-3 or TRBV12-4 and TRBJ1-1, with D possibly being TRBD1 (5 bases). This CDR3 spans 12 amino acids. Trimming left V 5 bases short and J 6 bases short, with 10 bases between. The CDR3 protein is CASSRYRSEAFF. The CDR3 bases are TGTGCCAGCAGTCGCTACAGGTCTGAAGCTTTCTTT.

This chain joins TRBV11-2 and TRBJ1-3; the D gene is possibly TRBD1 (5 bases). Trimming stripped 6 bases from V and 2 bases from J, with 14 bases between. Germline V lookup: CDR1 SGHAT, CDR2 FQNNGV. CDR3 size: 15 residues. The CDR3 region is CASRPDQGPGNTIYF. CDR3 sequence (DNA): TGTGCCAGCAGACCAGATCAGGGTCCTGGAAACACCATATATTTT.

The rearrangement joins TRBV7-9 to TRBJ1-4, with D uncertain. This CDR3 contains 18 residues. Between the trimmed V and J ends, which lost 0 bases and 10 bases, there was a span of 24 bases. Germline V gene data show CDR1 as SEHNR and CDR2 as FQNEAQ (reference sequence). This CDR3 is CASSLARPSADYAGKLFF. The CDR3 DNA sequence: TGTGCCAGCAGCTTAGCAAGACCGAGCGCTGATTACGCTGGAAAACTGTTTTTT.

The chain combines TRBV7-9 with TRBJ2-2, with D perhaps matching TRBD2 (5 bases). Germline V gene lookup returns CDR1 SEHNR and CDR2 FQNEAQ (reference sequence). This CDR3 has 14 residues. V lost 5 bases and J lost 5, with 12 bases in between. The CDR3 DNA is TGTGCCAGCAGCGGGGAGTGGGGAACCGGGGAGCTGTTTTTT. Translating it yields CASSGEWGTGELFF.

The chain recombines TRBV2 with TRBJ2-5, with 7 bases that match TRBD1. Germline V CDR1 and CDR2: SNHLY, FYNNEI. This CDR3 spans 14 amino acids. V gave up 2 bases and J gave up 1 base; unmatched junction bases: 1. Here the CDR3 DNA reads TGTGCCAGCAGTGAAAGGGGGCTCCAAGAGACCCAGTACTTC. It codes for CASSERGLQETQYF.

This clone was recorded once. The rearrangement links TRBV6-6 to TRBJ1-4; TRBD1 aligns across 11 bases. Looked up from germline, CDR1 is MNHNY and CDR2 is SVGAGI (reference sequence). The J segment lost 7 bases and the V segment lost 8 bases, leaving 12 bases of the junction unmatched. The CDR3 totals 16 residues. The CDR3 loop reads CASEGRDRGGFEKLFF. The CDR3 coding sequence is TGTGCCAGCGAGGGCCGGGACAGGGGGGGGTTTGAAAAACTGTTTTTT.

This sequence joins TRBV14 and TRBJ2-3; tentative D call: TRBD1 (6 bases). Germline-derived CDR1 and CDR2 are SGHDN and FVKESK. V lost 3 bases and J lost 6, with 19 bases in between. The CDR3 has 16 amino acids. The chain's CDR3 is CASSHPTGLRWDTQYF. The CDR3 DNA follows: TGTGCCAGCAGCCACCCTACAGGGTTGAGGTGGGATACGCAGTATTTT.

V gene TRBV30 combines with J gene TRBJ1-1; a weak D match, TRBD1 (6 bases). This CDR3 comprises 15 residues. The V end was cut by 0 bases, the J end by 10 bases, with 21 bases between. CDR1 and CDR2 from the germline V gene are GTSNPN and SVGIG (reference sequence). The CDR3 sequence is CAWSVRGAKSLVAFF. The CDR3 nucleotides read TGTGCCTGGAGTGTACGGGGGGCGAAGTCTTTGGTAGCTTTCTTT. The entire variable domain, with the rest obtained from reference TRBV30 and TRBJ1-1, is as follows: SQTIHQWPATLVQPVGSPLSLECTVEGTSNPNLYWYRQAAGRGLQLLFYSVGIGQISSEVPQNLSASRPQDRQFILSSKKLLLSDSGFYLCAWSVRGAKSLVAFFGQGTRLTVV.

The chain couples TRBV6-5 to TRBJ1-1, with D possibly matching TRBD1 (5 bases). The CDR3 length is 14 residues. CDR1 and CDR2 (germline): MNHEY, SVGAGI. The V and J ends lost 2 bases and 0 bases respectively, with 7 bases between them. The CDR3 nucleotides are TGTGCCAGCAGTTACACAGGACTGAACACTGAAGCTTTCTTT. Translation: CASSYTGLNTEAFF.

The chain recombines TRBV27 with TRBJ1-2; TRBD1 might be the D (5 bases). CDR3 length equals 13 residues. The germline gives CDR1 MNHEY, CDR2 SMNVEV (reference sequence). V was clipped by 5 bases and J by 8 bases, with 15 bases between them. CDR3 sequence: CASSPPGDSGYTF. In DNA form, the CDR3 reads TGTGCCAGCAGTCCCCCGGGGGACTCCGGCTACACCTTC.

This chain links TRBV19 with TRBJ1-5, with D maybe TRBD1 (6 bases). The germline V and J ends were trimmed by 7 bases and 5 bases, with 18 bases remaining between them. The CDR3 length is 15 residues. The germline V gene encodes CDR1 LNHDA and CDR2 SQIVND (reference sequence). CDR3 nucleotides: TGTGCCAGTAACCGGGAAAACAGGGCCTATCAGCCCCAGCATTTT. It yields the protein CASNRENRAYQPQHF. The variable domain in full, completed from reference TRBV19 and TRBJ1-5, reads DGGITQSPKYLFRKEGQNVTLSCEQNLNHDAMYWYRQDPGQGLRLIYYSQIVNDFQKGDIAEGYSVSREKKESFPLTVTSAQKNPTAFYLCASNRENRAYQPQHFGDGTRLSIL.